This T cell receptor beta chain was documented in a study of T cell responses to AZD1222 COVID-19 vaccine. Study-level information: Second-dose intervals near 4 or 12 weeks were combined.

Only one count was recorded for this clone. Antigen unknown. The study, taken as a whole, reports: Nearly half of spike-specific TCRs reportedly go after variant regions that carry no mutations. There were repertoire samples only from the period after the peak T cell response. Clonal diversity may have been underestimated in mostly white British donors.

The CDR3 runs 15 residues. Germline V CDR1 and CDR2: LGHDT, YNNKEL (reference sequence). The V end was cut by 2 bases, the J end by 6 bases, with 13 bases between. TCRdb keeps only in-frame clones here, not all; method: immunoSEQ multiplex PCR. The table includes 120,000 to 150,000 clones, just over 90% detected once. The sequence derives from an adult in good health. The material sequenced was peripheral blood, taken on day 0 of AZD1222 vaccination. The chain links TRBV3-1 (or the pseudogene TRBV3-2) to TRBJ1-4; possible D gene TRBD1, 6 bases. The CDR3 protein is CASSQRGAGYEKLFF. The CDR3, as DNA: TGTGCCAGCAGCCAACGGGGGGCCGGATATGAAAAACTGTTTTTT.